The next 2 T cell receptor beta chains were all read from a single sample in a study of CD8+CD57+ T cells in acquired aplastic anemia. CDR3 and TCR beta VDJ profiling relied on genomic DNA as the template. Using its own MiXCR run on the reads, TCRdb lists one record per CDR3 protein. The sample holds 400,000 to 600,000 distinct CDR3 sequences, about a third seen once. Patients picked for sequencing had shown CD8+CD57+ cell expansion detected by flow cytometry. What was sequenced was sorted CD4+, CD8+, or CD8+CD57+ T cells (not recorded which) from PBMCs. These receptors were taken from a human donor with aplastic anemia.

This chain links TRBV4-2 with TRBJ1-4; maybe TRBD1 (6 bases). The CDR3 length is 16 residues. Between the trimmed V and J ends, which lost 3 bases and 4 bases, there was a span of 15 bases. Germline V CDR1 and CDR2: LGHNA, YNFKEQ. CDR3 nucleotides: TGTGCCAGCAGCCACACCCCACAGGGAGGTAATGAAAAACTGTTTTTT. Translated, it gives CASSHTPQGGNEKLFF.

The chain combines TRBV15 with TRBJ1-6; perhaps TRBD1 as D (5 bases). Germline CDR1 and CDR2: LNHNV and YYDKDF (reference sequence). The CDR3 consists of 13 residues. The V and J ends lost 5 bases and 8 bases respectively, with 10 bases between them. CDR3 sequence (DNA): TGTGCCACCAGCTACCGAGGGGATTCACCCCTCCACTTT. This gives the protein CATSYRGDSPLHF.